This T cell receptor (beta chain) was recovered during a study of blood T cell repertoires in COVID-19. Whole-study context: The study drew acute and convalescent COVID-19 samples from the United States, Italy and Spain. T cells, B-cell-depleted T cells, or PBMCs provided the cDNA or gDNA that served as material.

The CDR3 consists of 15 residues. Trimming removed 4 bases from V and 9 bases from J; junction bases left unmatched: 11. Germline V gene lookup returns CDR1 SGHRS and CDR2 YFSETQ. As handled by the study authors: Reference gene primer amplification gave estimated nucleated cell counts. Method: immunoSEQ multiplex PCR; TCRdb's copy keeps in-frame clones and lacks some. V, J and clone size are those of that table, while D and trimming were read from the DNA. This sample has over 100,000 clones; nearly 70% occur once, and the top ten carry approximately 1.9%. This rearrangement joins TRBV5-1 to TRBJ2-1; 9 bases align to TRBD2. The receptor was derived from a woman aged 70-85 years with acute or convalescent COVID-19. Sequencing input: peripheral blood. CDR3 sequence (DNA): TGCGCCAGCAGCGGGGGACTAGCACCGAAGGTTGAGCAGTTCTTC. This encodes CASSGGLAPKVEQFF. Together with reference TRBV5-1 and TRBJ2-1, the CDR3 gives the full variable domain: KAGVTQTPRYLIKTRGQQVTLSCSPISGHRSVSWYQQTPGQGLQFLFEYFSETQRNKGNFPGRFSGRQFSNSRSEMNVSTLELGDSALYLCASSGGLAPKVEQFFGPGTRLTVL.